Below are 27 T cell receptor beta chains sequenced from a single sample in a study of CD8+ T cells in alopecia areata. The authors extracted RNA and reverse transcribed it into cDNA as the sequencing template. The table came from immunoSEQ multiplex PCR; TCRdb's copy has only in-frame clones and leaves some out. The sample lists some 170,000 clones; about 66% were seen once. Here the sequenced sample was CD8+ T cells sorted from blood, taken at week 0. These receptors were obtained from a human donor with alopecia areata.

The chain uses TRBV5-1 and TRBJ2-1; 9 nucleotides line up with TRBD2. V shed 3 bases, J shed 6 bases, and the junction held 4 bases outside the gene matches. The CDR3 loop spans 14 amino acids. Germline CDR1 reads SGHRS; CDR2 reads YFSETQ. The CDR3 nucleotides read TGCGCCAGCAGCTGGCGGGGGGGCCTCAATGAGCAGTTCTTC. Translating gives CASSWRGGLNEQFF.

The chain is built from TRBV19 and TRBJ1-5; D is possibly TRBD1 (6 bases). The CDR3 has 12 amino acids. Trimming removed 6 bases from V and 6 bases from J, with 9 bases in between. Looked up from germline, CDR1 is LNHDA and CDR2 is SQIVND (reference sequence). The CDR3 sequence: CASRNRAQPQHF. For the CDR3, the DNA is TGTGCCAGTAGGAACAGGGCTCAGCCCCAGCATTTT.

The chain links TRBV7-6 to TRBJ1-2, with TRBD1 as a possible D gene (6 bases). V was shortened by 5 bases and J by 8 bases, with 15 bases between the two germline ends. The CDR3 consists of 13 residues. Germline lookup yields CDR1 SGHVS and CDR2 FNYEAQ. CDR3 amino acids: CASSITGFLGYTF. The CDR3 bases are TGTGCCAGCAGCATTACAGGGTTCTTGGGCTACACCTTC.

The chain is built from TRBV27 and TRBJ2-5; TRBD1 agrees at 9 bases. Germline CDR1 is MNHEY and CDR2 is SMNVEV (reference sequence). Trimming took 5 bases from V and 2 from J; bases not matched to a gene: 3. The CDR3 covers 14 residues. CDR3 coding DNA: TGTGCCAGCAGTGGACAGGGGATTCAAGAGACCCAGTACTTC. This codes for CASSGQGIQETQYF.

V usage is TRBV4-2 and J usage is TRBJ2-3; D tentatively fits TRBD1 or TRBD2 (5 bases each). The CDR3 is 15 amino acids. Trimming removed 3 bases at V and 0 bases at J, with 10 bases between. The germline gives CDR1 LGHNA, CDR2 YNFKEQ. The CDR3 sequence is CASSQGTDSTDTQYF. CDR3 bases: TGTGCCAGCAGCCAGGGGACGGATAGCACAGATACGCAGTATTTT.

The chain couples TRBV9 to TRBJ2-1, with D maybe TRBD2 (6 bases). V was clipped by 0 bases and J by 12 bases, with 10 bases between them. Germline CDR1 and CDR2: SGDLS and YYNGEE. The CDR3 length is 12 residues. The CDR3 DNA follows: TGTGCCAGCAGCGTAGGGGGGGACGTGCAGTTCTTC. Residues: CASSVGGDVQFF.

The chain is built from TRBV7-6 and TRBJ1-2; 8 bases fit TRBD1. The germline V gene has CDR1 SGHVS and CDR2 FNYEAQ. This CDR3 contains 18 residues. Unmatched junction bases numbered 18, after V lost 3 bases and J lost 6 bases. The CDR3 bases are TGTGCCAGCAGCTTGGGGATCGGGCCAGGGGGCGGGATGGATGGCTACACCTTC. Protein: CASSLGIGPGGGMDGYTF. The full variable domain, its missing parts supplied by reference TRBV7-6 and TRBJ1-2, is GAGVSQSPRYKVTKRGQDVALRCDPISGHVSLYWYRQALGQGPEFLTYFNYEAQQDKSGLPNDRFSAERPEGSISTLTIQRTEQRDSAMYRCASSLGIGPGGGMDGYTFGSGTRLTVV.

Details on this clone: Other nucleotide sequences in the sample specify the same CDR3. V usage is TRBV7-9 and J usage is TRBJ2-7; D is uncertain. Germline loops: CDR1 SEHNR, CDR2 FQNEAQ (reference sequence). The V end was cut by 2 bases, the J end by 2 bases, with 1 base between. This CDR3 contains 11 residues. The CDR3 region has the DNA TGTGCCAGCAGCTTAACCTACGAGCAGTACTTC. As protein: CASSLTYEQYF.

The rearrangement links TRBV4-1 to TRBJ2-1; 8 positions agree with TRBD1. There are 13 residues in the CDR3. Germline V gene sequence: CDR1 MGHRA, CDR2 YSYEKL. Losses at the gene ends were 2 bases for V and 13 bases for J; bases not matched to a gene: 7. The CDR3 DNA reads as TGCGCCAGCAGCCAAATCAGGGGGCGGGAACAGTTCTTC. This sequence encodes CASSQIRGREQFF.

The chain recombines TRBV6-5 with TRBJ1-2, with TRBD1 as a possible D gene (5 bases). The V end lost 6 bases, the J end lost 6 bases, and 11 bases lay between the germline ends. There are 12 residues in the CDR3. Germline CDR1 MNHEY, CDR2 SVGAGI. CDR3 sequence reads: CASRGGANGYTF. CDR3 DNA sequence: TGTGCCAGCAGGGGAGGGGCCAATGGCTACACCTTC.

The genes are TRBV13 and TRBJ2-3; D is unclear. This CDR3 has 17 amino acids. Germline CDR1 and CDR2: PRHDT and FYEKMQ (reference sequence). V was cut by 3 bases and J by 0 bases, with 16 bases left in between. In nucleotides, the CDR3 is TGTGCCAGCAGCTTCCCTGGGGTTGCAGGAAGCACAGATACGCAGTATTTT. Translating gives CASSFPGVAGSTDTQYF.

The chain uses TRBV30 and TRBJ2-5, with 9 bases identical to TRBD2. This CDR3 spans 15 amino acids. Germline V gene lookup returns CDR1 GTSNPN and CDR2 SVGIG (reference sequence). Germline trimming cut 1 base from V and 5 bases from J; bases unmatched to any gene: 8. The CDR3 region has the DNA TGTGCCTGGAGTGCTGGAAGCGGGGGGACGGAGACCCAGTACTTC. Translation: CAWSAGSGGTETQYF.

The chain carries TRBV6-1 and TRBJ2-3, with 8 bases matching TRBD2. The germline V gene has CDR1 MNHNS and CDR2 SASEGT. The junction had 6 bases not matched to a gene; V was cut back by 6 bases and J by 1 base. CDR3 size: 15 residues. The CDR3 region has the DNA TGTGCCAGCAGCTCCGGAGCGGGGGGCACAGATACGCAGTATTTT. It specifies CASSSGAGGTDTQYF.

This clone has only one observation. CDR3 coding DNA: TGTGCCAGCAGAGCAGGGGGTGACGAGCAGTACTTC. Residues: CASRAGGDEQYF. The chain recombines TRBV5-6 with TRBJ2-7, with 7 bases that match TRBD1. The junction had 4 bases not matched to a gene; V was cut back by 5 bases and J by 5 bases. CDR1 and CDR2 (germline): SGHDT, YYEEEE. CDR3 length: 12 residues.

The chain employs TRBV9 and TRBJ1-2; D remains ambiguous. Germline V gene sequence: CDR1 SGDLS, CDR2 YYNGEE. This CDR3 has 12 amino acids. V gave up 0 bases and J gave up 8 bases, with 8 bases separating them. CDR3 in amino acids: CASSVEGGGYTF. The CDR3 bases are TGTGCCAGCAGCGTAGAGGGCGGGGGCTACACCTTC.

This chain joins TRBV15 and TRBJ1-1, with 7 bases matching TRBD1. The V gene end was trimmed by 2 bases and the J gene end by 4 bases; junction bases not matched to a gene: 7. CDR1 is LNHNV and CDR2 is YYDKDF in the germline V gene (reference sequence). The CDR3 is 15 amino acids. In DNA form, the CDR3 reads TGTGCCACCAGCAGAAAACAGGGGTTTGGCACTGAAGCTTTCTTT. Its protein product is CATSRKQGFGTEAFF.

V gene TRBV15 combines with J gene TRBJ1-2; D is ambiguous. CDR3 size: 16 residues. V was cut by 0 bases and J by 5 bases, with 16 bases left in between. Germline V gene sequence: CDR1 LNHNV, CDR2 YYDKDF (reference sequence). The CDR3 DNA reads TGTGCCACCAGCAGAGAGGTGGTCGGGGTCGGTTATGGCTACACCTTC. This gives the protein CATSREVVGVGYGYTF.

The chain couples TRBV6-5 to TRBJ2-7; TRBD1 matches at 7 bases. Germline V gene data show CDR1 as MNHEY and CDR2 as SVGAGI. The V gene end was trimmed by 4 bases and the J gene end by 4 bases; junction bases not matched to a gene: 7. The CDR3 loop spans 14 amino acids. For the CDR3, the DNA is TGTGCCAGCAGTTCGACAGGGAATCTTTACGAGCAGTACTTC. Translated: CASSSTGNLYEQYF.

The chain couples TRBV25-1 to TRBJ2-1; the D is unclear. V was cut by 6 bases and J by 4 bases, with 10 bases left in between. The CDR3 consists of 13 residues. Per germline, CDR1 MGHDK and CDR2 SYGVNS. In DNA form, the CDR3 reads TGTGCCAGCAGACACTACTTATACAATGAGCAGTTCTTC. This gives the protein CASRHYLYNEQFF.

This chain links TRBV13 with TRBJ1-5; D perhaps matches TRBD1 (6 bases). The CDR3 has 16 residues. Deletions cut 0 bases from V and 6 bases from J, with 15 bases between. CDR1 is PRHDT and CDR2 is FYEKMQ in the germline V gene (reference sequence). CDR3 sequence reads: CASSLGAGARGQPQHF. DNA for the CDR3: TGTGCCAGCAGCTTAGGTGCGGGGGCGCGGGGTCAGCCCCAGCATTTT.

This chain links TRBV7-3 with TRBJ1-5; the D is unclear. CDR3 length: 13 amino acids. V lost 2 bases and J lost 5, with 7 bases in between. CDR1 and CDR2 (germline): SGHTA, FQGTGA. The CDR3 here is CASSLGPDQPQHF. Written as DNA, the CDR3 is TGTGCCAGCAGCTTAGGTCCGGATCAGCCCCAGCATTTT.

The chain couples TRBV29-1 to TRBJ1-5; a weak D match, TRBD1 (6 bases). The V and J ends lost 3 bases and 9 bases respectively, with 15 bases between them. CDR3 length equals 13 residues. CDR1 SQVTM and CDR2 ANQGSEA come from the germline V gene. CDR3 DNA sequence: TGCAGCGTTGATGAGGGGGTTGGGGGGCCCCAGCATTTT. It translates to CSVDEGVGGPQHF.

This sequence joins TRBV7-9 and TRBJ1-5, with a weak D call TRBD1 (6 bases). The CDR3 extends over 14 amino acids. V lost 3 bases, J lost 4 bases, and 10 bases lay in between. Per the germline V gene, CDR1 is SEHNR and CDR2 is FQNEAQ (reference sequence). CDR3 sequence: CASSFDRLNQPQHF. CDR3 nucleotide sequence: TGTGCCAGCAGCTTCGACAGGCTTAATCAGCCCCAGCATTTT.

V gene TRBV30 combines with J gene TRBJ2-1; 9 nucleotides agree with TRBD1. The CDR3 extends over 13 amino acids. The V gene end was trimmed by 1 base and the J gene end by 6 bases; junction bases not matched to a gene: 1. Per germline, CDR1 GTSNPN and CDR2 SVGIG (reference sequence). CDR3 amino acids: CAWSEGQGNEQFF. As DNA, the CDR3 is TGTGCCTGGAGTGAGGGACAGGGCAATGAGCAGTTCTTC.

The table lists this clone with a few counts. The chain has TRBV6-6 and TRBJ1-3; possible D gene TRBD1, 5 bases. Germline loops: CDR1 MNHNY, CDR2 SVGAGI (reference sequence). CDR3 size: 16 residues. The V end lost 6 bases, the J end lost 1 base, and 16 bases lay between the germline ends. CDR3 residues: CASSRARGPSGNTIYF. CDR3 nucleotide sequence: TGTGCCAGCAGCCGAGCCCGGGGACCTTCTGGAAACACCATATATTTT.

This clone has just a few counts. CDR3 loop: CASSQTSGGYNEQFF. The CDR3 region has the DNA TGTGCCAGTAGCCAGACTAGCGGGGGATACAATGAGCAGTTCTTC. The chain links TRBV19 to TRBJ2-1; 12 positions agree with TRBD2. Germline CDR1 is LNHDA and CDR2 is SQIVND (reference sequence). CDR3 length: 15 residues. With V trimmed by 6 bases and J by 4 bases, 4 bases remained unmatched.

The chain combines TRBV29-1 with TRBJ1-2; D unclear. The CDR3 extends over 11 amino acids. V lost 4 bases and J 6 bases, leaving 9 bases between the germline ends. CDR1 is SQVTM and CDR2 is ANQGSEA in the germline V gene. Written as DNA, the CDR3 is TGCAGCGTTGCGTATCAGAATGGCTACACCTTC. Protein product: CSVAYQNGYTF. The entire variable domain, with the rest obtained from reference TRBV29-1 and TRBJ1-2, is as follows: SAVISQKPSRDICQRGTSLTIQCQVDSQVTMMFWYRQQPGQSLTLIATANQGSEATYESGFVIDKFPISRPNLTFSTLTVSNMSPEDSSIYLCSVAYQNGYTFGSGTRLTVV.